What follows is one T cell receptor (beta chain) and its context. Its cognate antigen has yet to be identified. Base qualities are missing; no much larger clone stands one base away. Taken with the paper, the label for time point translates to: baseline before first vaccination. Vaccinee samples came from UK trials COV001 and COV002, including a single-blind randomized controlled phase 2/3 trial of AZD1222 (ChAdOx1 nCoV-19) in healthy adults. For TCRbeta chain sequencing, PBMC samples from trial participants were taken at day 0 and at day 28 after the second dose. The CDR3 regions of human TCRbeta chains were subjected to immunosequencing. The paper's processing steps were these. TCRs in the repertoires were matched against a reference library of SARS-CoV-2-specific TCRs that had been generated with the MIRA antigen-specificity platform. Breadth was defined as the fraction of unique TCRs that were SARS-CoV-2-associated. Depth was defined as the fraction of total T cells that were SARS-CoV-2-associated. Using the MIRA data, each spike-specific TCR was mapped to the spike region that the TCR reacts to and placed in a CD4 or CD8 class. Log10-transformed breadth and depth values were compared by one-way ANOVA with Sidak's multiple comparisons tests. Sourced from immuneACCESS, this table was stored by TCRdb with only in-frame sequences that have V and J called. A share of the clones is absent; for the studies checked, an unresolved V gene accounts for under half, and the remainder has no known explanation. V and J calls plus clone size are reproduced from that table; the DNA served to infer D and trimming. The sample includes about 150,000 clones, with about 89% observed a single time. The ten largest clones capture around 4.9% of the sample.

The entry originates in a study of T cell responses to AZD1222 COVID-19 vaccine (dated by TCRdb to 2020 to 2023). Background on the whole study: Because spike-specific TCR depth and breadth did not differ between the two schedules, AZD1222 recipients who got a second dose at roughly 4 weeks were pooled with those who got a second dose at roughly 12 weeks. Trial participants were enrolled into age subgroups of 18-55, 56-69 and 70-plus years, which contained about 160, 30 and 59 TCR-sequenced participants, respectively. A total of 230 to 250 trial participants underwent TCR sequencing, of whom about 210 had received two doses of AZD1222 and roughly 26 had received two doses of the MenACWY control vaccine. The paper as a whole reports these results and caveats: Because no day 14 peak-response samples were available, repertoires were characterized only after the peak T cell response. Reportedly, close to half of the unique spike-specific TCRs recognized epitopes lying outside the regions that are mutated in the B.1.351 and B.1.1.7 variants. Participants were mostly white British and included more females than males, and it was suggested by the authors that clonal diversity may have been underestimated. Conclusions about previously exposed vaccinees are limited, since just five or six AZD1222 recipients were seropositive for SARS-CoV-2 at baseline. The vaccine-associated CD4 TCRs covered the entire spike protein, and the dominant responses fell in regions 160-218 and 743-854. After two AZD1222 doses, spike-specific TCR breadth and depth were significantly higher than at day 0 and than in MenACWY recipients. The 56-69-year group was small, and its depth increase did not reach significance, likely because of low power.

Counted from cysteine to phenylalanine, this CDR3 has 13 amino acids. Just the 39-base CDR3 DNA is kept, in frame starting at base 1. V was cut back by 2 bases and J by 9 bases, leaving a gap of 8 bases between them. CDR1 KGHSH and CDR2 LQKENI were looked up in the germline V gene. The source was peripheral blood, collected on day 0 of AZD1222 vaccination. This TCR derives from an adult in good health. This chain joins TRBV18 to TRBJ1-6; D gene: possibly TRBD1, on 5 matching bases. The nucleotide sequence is TGTGCCAGCTCACCAGGGGCTGGTTCACCCCTCCACTTT. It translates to CASSPGAGSPLHF.